These T cell receptor beta chains were read from a single sample in a study of blood T cells in healthy people across ages. TCRdb itself ran the 5' RACE reads through MiXCR, one entry per CDR3 protein. In the table there are some 1.7 million distinct CDR3 sequences, roughly 30% of which are singletons. Material: blood. These receptors all stem from a woman aged 30 to 39 in good health. Both conserved end residues are part of each CDR3. Each record gives: V gene, J gene, CDR3 length, D gene, clone size, CDR3 DNA, CDR3 protein. The D gene is left open where the match is weak. Size is omitted from some rows. Given values are once, few, many or a class for expanded clones.

>TRBV9|TRBJ2-7|15|TRBD2|many
TGTGCCAGCAGCCCCCGACTAGCGGTCTCCTACGAGCAGTACTTC
CASSPRLAVSYEQYF
>TRBV12-3/TRBV12-4|TRBJ1-1|15|NA|few
TGTGCCAGCAGTTTAGTAACAGGGACGGTCACTGAAGCTTTCTTT
CASSLVTGTVTEAFF
>TRBV29-1|TRBJ2-2|14|NA|few
TGCAGCGTTGAGGGCGGCCCTAACACCGGGGAGCTGTTTTTT
CSVEGGPNTGELFF
>TRBV5-1|TRBJ2-1|13|TRBD2|NA
TGCGCCAGCCGGGACTACCGGGACAATGAGCAGTTCTTC
CASRDYRDNEQFF
>TRBV28|TRBJ2-5|12|NA|NA
TGTGCCGCGCGGGGTACCCAAGAGACCCAGTACTTC
CAARGTQETQYF
>TRBV3-1|TRBJ2-5|16|NA|few
TGTGCCAGCAGCCAATCTCTCGGGACGGCCCGGGAGACCCAGTACTTC
CASSQSLGTARETQYF
>TRBV21-1|TRBJ2-3|15|NA|NA
TGTGCCAGCAGCAAAAGTTGTAGGGAAACAGATACGCAGTATTTT
CASSKSCRETDTQYF
>TRBV7-2|TRBJ1-2|14|NA|NA
TGTGCCAGCACCTCCGAGAGGGCCTTGGGCGGCTACACCTTC
CASTSERALGGYTF
>TRBV4-3|TRBJ2-5|17|NA|NA
TGCGCCAGCAACCTGCCTCCCAGGGGCGGCGATGGAGAGACCCAGTACTTC
CASNLPPRGGDGETQYF
>TRBV12-5|TRBJ1-1|14|TRBD1|NA
TGTGCTAGTGGTTTGGGACAGGGGAATACTGAAGCTTTCTTT
CASGLGQGNTEAFF
>TRBV14|TRBJ2-5|15|NA|many
TGTGCCAGCAGCCAACTTATGGGTCCGTTAGAGACCCAGTACTTC
CASSQLMGPLETQYF
>TRBV4-2|TRBJ1-5|15|NA|few
TGTGCCAGCAGCCAAGAACCGCAGGGAAATCAGCCCCAGCATTTT
CASSQEPQGNQPQHF
>TRBV3-1|TRBJ2-4|11|NA|many
TGTGCCAGCAGCCAAGGGGGGATTCAGTACTTC
CASSQGGIQYF
>TRBV7-2|TRBJ2-5|15|NA|few
TGTGCCAGCAGCCCATTCCGGGACGGACAAGAGACCCAGTACTTC
CASSPFRDGQETQYF
>TRBV6-2/TRBV6-3|TRBJ1-2|12|NA|NA
TGTGCCAGCAGGGAGGCAGCCTATGGCTACACCTTC
CASREAAYGYTF
>TRBV10-3|TRBJ2-7|15|NA|few
TGTGCCATCAGTGAGTTTGCAGGGGGAGGCTACGAGCAGTACTTC
CAISEFAGGGYEQYF
>TRBV25-1|TRBJ1-4|11|NA|few
TGTGCCAGCAGGGAATCTGAAAAACTGTTTTTT
CASRESEKLFF